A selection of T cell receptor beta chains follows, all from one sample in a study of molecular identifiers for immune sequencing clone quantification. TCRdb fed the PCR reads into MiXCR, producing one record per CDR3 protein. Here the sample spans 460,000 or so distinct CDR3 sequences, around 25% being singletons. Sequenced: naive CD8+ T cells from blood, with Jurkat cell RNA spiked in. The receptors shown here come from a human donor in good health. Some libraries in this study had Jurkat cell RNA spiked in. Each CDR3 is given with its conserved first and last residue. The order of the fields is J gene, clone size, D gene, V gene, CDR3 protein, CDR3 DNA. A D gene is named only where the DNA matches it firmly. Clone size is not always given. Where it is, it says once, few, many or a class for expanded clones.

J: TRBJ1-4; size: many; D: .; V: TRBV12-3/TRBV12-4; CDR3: CASMDPTTNEKLFF; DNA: TGTGCCAGCATGGACCCCACAACTAATGAAAAACTGTTTTTT
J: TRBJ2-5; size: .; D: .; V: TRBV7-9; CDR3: CASSLGPFQETQYF; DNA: TGTGCCAGCAGCTTAGGACCTTTCCAAGAGACCCAGTACTTC
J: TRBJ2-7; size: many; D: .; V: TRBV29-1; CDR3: CSAGGAAYEQYF; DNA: TGCAGCGCTGGGGGAGCGGCCTACGAGCAGTACTTC
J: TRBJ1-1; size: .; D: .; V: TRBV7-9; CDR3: CASSLDRVATEAFF; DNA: TGTGCCAGCAGCTTAGACAGGGTGGCCACTGAAGCTTTCTTT
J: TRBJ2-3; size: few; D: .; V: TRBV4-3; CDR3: CASSQQALASTDTQYF; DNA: TGCGCCAGCAGCCAACAAGCTCTGGCGAGCACAGATACGCAGTATTTT
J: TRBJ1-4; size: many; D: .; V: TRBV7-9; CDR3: CASSFFATNEKLFF; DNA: TGTGCCAGCAGCTTCTTCGCAACTAATGAAAAACTGTTTTTT
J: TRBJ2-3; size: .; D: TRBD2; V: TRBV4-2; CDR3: CASSQEVLAGGDTQYF; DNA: TGTGCCAGCAGCCAAGAAGTACTAGCGGGAGGAGATACGCAGTATTTT
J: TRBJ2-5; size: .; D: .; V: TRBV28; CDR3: CASSLRQVQGQETQYF; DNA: TGTGCCAGCAGTTTGCGACAGGTTCAGGGACAAGAGACCCAGTACTTC
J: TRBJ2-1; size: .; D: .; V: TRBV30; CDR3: CAWSVHMQSEQFF; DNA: TGTGCCTGGAGTGTACATATGCAGAGTGAGCAGTTCTTC
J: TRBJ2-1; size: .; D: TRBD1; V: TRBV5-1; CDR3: CASSTGQGSYNEQFF; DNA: TGCGCCAGCAGCACCGGACAGGGATCCTACAATGAGCAGTTCTTC
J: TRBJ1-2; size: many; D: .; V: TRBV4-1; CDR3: CASSQGADAAYGYTF; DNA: TGCGCCAGCAGCCAAGGGGCGGACGCCGCCTATGGCTACACCTTC
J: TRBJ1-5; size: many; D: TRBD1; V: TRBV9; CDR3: CASSSSTGTNQPQHF; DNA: TGTGCCAGCAGCTCCTCGACAGGGACAAATCAGCCCCAGCATTTT
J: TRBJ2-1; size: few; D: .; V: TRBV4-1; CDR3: CASSPRGGGQDEQFF; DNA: TGCGCCAGCAGCCCGAGAGGGGGGGGCCAGGATGAGCAGTTCTTC
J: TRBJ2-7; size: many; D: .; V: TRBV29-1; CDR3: CSVSGQETYEQYF; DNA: TGCAGCGTTTCAGGGCAAGAGACCTACGAGCAGTACTTC
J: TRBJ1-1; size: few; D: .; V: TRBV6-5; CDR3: CASSFFPGPEAFF; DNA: TGTGCCAGCAGTTTCTTTCCCGGCCCTGAAGCTTTCTTT
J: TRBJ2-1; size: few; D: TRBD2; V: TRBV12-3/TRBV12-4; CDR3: CASTGLAGSYNEQFF; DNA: TGTGCCAGCACTGGGCTAGCGGGGTCCTACAATGAGCAGTTCTTC
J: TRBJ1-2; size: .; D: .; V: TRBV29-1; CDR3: CSVAAGGANYGYTF; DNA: TGCAGCGTTGCGGCAGGCGGAGCTAACTATGGCTACACCTTC
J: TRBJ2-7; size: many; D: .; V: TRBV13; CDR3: CASSLSGSAYEQYF; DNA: TGTGCCAGCAGCTTATCGGGTAGTGCCTACGAGCAGTACTTC
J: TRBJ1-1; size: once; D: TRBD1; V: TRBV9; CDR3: CASSVAPWDSVNTEAFF; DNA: TGTGCCAGCAGCGTAGCGCCGTGGGACAGTGTGAACACTGAAGCTTTCTTT
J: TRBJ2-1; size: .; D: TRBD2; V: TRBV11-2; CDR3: CASSLVLAGAAYNEQFF; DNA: TGTGCCAGCAGCTTAGTACTAGCGGGAGCGGCGTACAATGAGCAGTTCTTC
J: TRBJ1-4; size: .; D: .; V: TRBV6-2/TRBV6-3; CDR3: CASRYRDEKLFF; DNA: TGTGCCAGCAGATACAGGGATGAAAAACTGTTTTTT
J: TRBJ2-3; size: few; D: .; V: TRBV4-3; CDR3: CASSQDGGPTDTQYF; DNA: TGCGCCAGCAGCCAAGATGGGGGCCCCACAGATACGCAGTATTTT
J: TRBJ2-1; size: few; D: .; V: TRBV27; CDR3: CASSPRKSSYNEQFF; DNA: TGTGCCAGCAGTCCCAGGAAGAGCTCCTACAATGAGCAGTTCTTC
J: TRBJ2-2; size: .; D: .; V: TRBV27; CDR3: CASSLVGGLDTGELFF; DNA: TGTGCCAGCAGTTTAGTCGGGGGGCTGGACACCGGGGAGCTGTTTTTT
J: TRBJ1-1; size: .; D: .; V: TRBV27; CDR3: CASSVTIRSFEAFF; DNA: TGTGCCAGCAGTGTGACAATTCGCTCTTTTGAAGCTTTCTTT
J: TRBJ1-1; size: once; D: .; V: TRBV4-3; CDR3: CASSLDPEVPNINTEAFF; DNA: TGCGCCAGCAGCTTGGACCCAGAAGTCCCAAATATCAACACTGAAGCTTTCTTT
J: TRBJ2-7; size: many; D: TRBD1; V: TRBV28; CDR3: CASSPTGIYEQYF; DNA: TGTGCCAGCAGTCCGACAGGGATCTACGAGCAGTACTTC
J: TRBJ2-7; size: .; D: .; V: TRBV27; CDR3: CASRRGGVSYEQYF; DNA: TGTGCCAGCAGAAGGGGGGGGGTCTCCTACGAGCAGTACTTC
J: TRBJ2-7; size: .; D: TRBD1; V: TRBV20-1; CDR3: CSARDGRGPYEQYF; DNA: TGCAGTGCTAGAGATGGCAGGGGGCCCTACGAGCAGTACTTC
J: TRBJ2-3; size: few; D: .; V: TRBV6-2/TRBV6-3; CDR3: CASSYPMSGTDTQYF; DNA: TGTGCCAGCAGTTACCCGATGAGCGGGACAGATACGCAGTATTTT
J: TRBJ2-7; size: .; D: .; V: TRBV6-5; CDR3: CASRPPGHAYEQYF; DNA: TGTGCCAGCAGACCCCCGGGCCATGCCTACGAGCAGTACTTC
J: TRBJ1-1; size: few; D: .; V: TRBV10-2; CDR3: CASSGGVDTEAFF; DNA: TGCGCCAGCTCGGGGGGTGTCGACACTGAAGCTTTCTTT
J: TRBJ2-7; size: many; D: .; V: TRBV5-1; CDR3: CASNHMDSQQYF; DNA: TGCGCCAGCAACCACATGGACTCCCAGCAGTACTTC
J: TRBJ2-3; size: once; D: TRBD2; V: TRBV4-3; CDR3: CASSQELGLAGGWGTDMQYF; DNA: TGCGCCAGCAGCCAAGAGTTGGGACTAGCGGGGGGCTGGGGCACAGATATGCAGTATTTT
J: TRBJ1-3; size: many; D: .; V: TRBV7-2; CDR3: CASSAGRNSGNTIYF; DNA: TGTGCCAGCAGCGCGGGCCGAAACTCTGGAAACACCATATATTTT
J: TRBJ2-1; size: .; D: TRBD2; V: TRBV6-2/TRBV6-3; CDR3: CASSLTSGYPYNEQFF; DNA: TGTGCCAGCAGTCTGACTAGCGGTTACCCCTACAATGAGCAGTTCTTC
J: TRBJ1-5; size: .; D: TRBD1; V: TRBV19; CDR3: CAGSISGRGYQPQHF; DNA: TGTGCCGGTAGTATATCTGGCAGGGGGTATCAGCCCCAACATTTT
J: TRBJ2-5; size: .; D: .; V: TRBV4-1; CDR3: CASSQETRGRETQYF; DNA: TGCGCCAGCAGCCAAGAGACCCGGGGTAGAGAGACCCAGTACTTC
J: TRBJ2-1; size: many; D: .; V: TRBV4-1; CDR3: CASRIGGQSISEQFF; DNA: TGCGCCAGCAGAATAGGGGGGCAGAGTATCAGTGAGCAGTTCTTC
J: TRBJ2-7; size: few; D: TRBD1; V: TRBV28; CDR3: CASRYEMTGSYEQYF; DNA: TGTGCCAGCAGGTACGAAATGACAGGGAGTTACGAGCAGTACTTC
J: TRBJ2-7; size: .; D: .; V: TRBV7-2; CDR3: CASSLRKYYEQYF; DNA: TGTGCCAGCAGTCTCAGGAAATACTACGAGCAGTACTTC
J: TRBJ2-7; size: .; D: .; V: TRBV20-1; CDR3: CSAPSRVGVYEQYF; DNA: TGCAGTGCCCCAAGTCGAGTCGGTGTCTACGAGCAGTACTTC
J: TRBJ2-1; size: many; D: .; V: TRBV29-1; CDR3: CSVELYNEQFF; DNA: TGCAGCGTCGAACTCTACAATGAGCAGTTCTTC
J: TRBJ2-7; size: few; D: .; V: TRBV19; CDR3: CASSIGEAEQYF; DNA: TGTGCCAGTAGTATAGGGGAAGCCGAGCAGTACTTC
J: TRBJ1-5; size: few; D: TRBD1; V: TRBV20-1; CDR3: CSASPDPGTGSVHGNQPQHF; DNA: TGCAGTGCTAGTCCCGACCCCGGGACAGGGTCGGTGCATGGCAATCAGCCCCAGCATTTT
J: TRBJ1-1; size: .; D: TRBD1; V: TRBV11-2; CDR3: CASSPSWDRGNTEAFF; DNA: TGTGCCAGCAGCCCCAGTTGGGACAGGGGAAACACTGAAGCTTTCTTT
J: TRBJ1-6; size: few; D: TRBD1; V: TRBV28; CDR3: CASSWRDRPQSSYNSPLHF; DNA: TGTGCCAGCAGTTGGAGGGACAGGCCACAGAGCTCCTATAATTCACCCCTCCACTTT
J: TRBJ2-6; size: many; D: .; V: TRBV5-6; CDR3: CASSFQNSGANVLTF; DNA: TGTGCCAGCAGCTTCCAGAACTCTGGGGCCAACGTCCTGACTTTC